The 14 T cell receptor beta chains listed next were all sequenced from one sample in a study of Ad26.COV2.S vaccination and SARS-CoV-2 variants. Treatment given: around 19 received Ad26.COV2.S at low or high dose, single or two shots; about 5 received placebo; per-sample allocation not given. Sample collection was performed on day 63 after the first vaccine or placebo injection. The table came from immunoSEQ multiplex PCR; TCRdb's copy has only in-frame clones and leaves some out. The sample includes around 380,000 clones, around 85% of them seen just once. The sample here was peripheral blood, taken in a trial of Ad26.COV2.S vaccine versus placebo. The receptors stem from a person aged 18-65 years who received the Ad26.COV2.S COVID-19 vaccine or a placebo.

The chain joins TRBV18 to TRBJ2-7, with D perhaps TRBD1 (6 bases). This CDR3 is 16 amino acids long. Trimming pared 5 bases from V and 3 bases from J, leaving 20 bases between. Germline V gene sequence: CDR1 KGHSH, CDR2 LQKENI. CDR3 sequence (DNA): TGTGCCAGCTCAACCCTTGGGGGCTCGGGGCTCTACGAGCAGTACTTC. It encodes CASSTLGGSGLYEQYF.

The chain employs TRBV7-9 and TRBJ1-2; TRBD1 matches 8 bases. The CDR3 contains 13 residues. Trimming removed 5 bases from V and 8 bases from J; junction bases left unmatched: 7. Germline CDR1 is SEHNR and CDR2 is FQNEAQ (reference sequence). CDR3 DNA: TGTGCCAGCAGCACCCGGACAGGGATCGGCTACACCTTC. Residues: CASSTRTGIGYTF.

In its sample, this clone was seen a few times. The CDR3 DNA reads TGTGCCAGCAGCCAAGGCAAAGCCAGGGCCCAAAACACTGAAGCTTTCTTT. Translating it yields CASSQGKARAQNTEAFF. The rearrangement links TRBV4-2 to TRBJ1-1; tentatively, D is TRBD1 (5 bases). The V gene lost 1 base and the J gene lost 2 bases, with 17 bases spanning the gap. From germline, CDR1 is LGHNA and CDR2 YNFKEQ. The CDR3 is 17 residues long.

This sequence joins TRBV19 and TRBJ1-1, with D tentatively TRBD1 (5 bases). V was cut by 9 bases and J by 7 bases, with 12 bases left in between. The CDR3 is 11 amino acids. Germline lookup yields CDR1 LNHDA and CDR2 SQIVND (reference sequence). The CDR3 here is CASNPGDEAFF. The CDR3 DNA is TGTGCCAGCAACCCGGGGGATGAAGCTTTCTTT.

This rearrangement joins TRBV5-1 to TRBJ2-3, with D uncertain. CDR3 size: 13 residues. V lost 0 bases and J 5 bases, leaving 7 bases between the germline ends. CDR1 is SGHRS and CDR2 is YFSETQ in the germline V gene. The CDR3 DNA sequence: TGCGCCAGCAGCTTGGGTTTCCTAGATACGCAGTATTTT. This encodes CASSLGFLDTQYF. Complete variable domain (other parts from reference TRBV5-1 and TRBJ2-3): KAGVTQTPRYLIKTRGQQVTLSCSPISGHRSVSWYQQTPGQGLQFLFEYFSETQRNKGNFPGRFSGRQFSNSRSEMNVSTLELGDSALYLCASSLGFLDTQYFGPGTRLTVL.

V gene TRBV27 combines with J gene TRBJ2-7; unclear D gene. V lost 5 bases, J lost 5 bases, and 19 bases lay in between. The CDR3 length is 15 residues. The germline CDR1 and CDR2 sequences are MNHEY and SMNVEV (reference sequence). The CDR3 DNA reads TGTGCCAGCAGTCCGAGGACGGGTGGGTACGACGAGCAGTACTTC. Its translation is CASSPRTGGYDEQYF.

V usage is TRBV3-1 (or the pseudogene TRBV3-2) and J usage is TRBJ2-7; the D gene is possibly TRBD1 (5 bases). Trimming took 4 bases from V and 1 from J, leaving 11 bases between them. CDR3 length equals 14 residues. Germline-derived CDR1 and CDR2 are LGHDT and YNNKEL (reference sequence). CDR3: CASSPWAGSYEQYF. CDR3 in DNA: TGTGCCAGCAGCCCGTGGGCAGGGTCCTACGAGCAGTACTTC.

This rearrangement joins TRBV6-5 to TRBJ1-2; 9 bases align to TRBD1. Germline V gene data show CDR1 as MNHEY and CDR2 as SVGAGI. The CDR3 loop spans 14 amino acids. The ends lost 6 bases at V and 7 bases at J; junction bases unmatched: 9. The CDR3 coding sequence is TGTGCCAGCAGGACGACAGGGGGATTCGGTGGCTACACCTTC. Protein sequence: CASRTTGGFGGYTF.

The chain carries TRBV19 and TRBJ2-2; TRBD2 matches at 11 bases. Germline values: CDR1 LNHDA, CDR2 SQIVND (reference sequence). This CDR3 has 15 amino acids. J lost 1 base, V lost 7 bases, and 2 bases had no gene match. The CDR3 sequence is CASKTSGGNTGELFF. In DNA form, the CDR3 reads TGTGCCAGTAAAACTAGCGGGGGGAACACCGGGGAGCTGTTTTTT.

The genes are TRBV5-6 and TRBJ2-1; D gene uncertain. Germline CDR1 and CDR2: SGHDT and YYEEEE. This CDR3 contains 14 residues. Trimming left V 2 bases short and J 7 bases short, with 13 bases between. CDR3 DNA sequence: TGTGCCAGCAGCTTCGTCGAGAAGAGGAATGAGCAGTTCTTC. It codes for CASSFVEKRNEQFF.

The chain employs TRBV7-8 and TRBJ1-3; TRBD1 agrees at 7 bases. CDR3 length equals 15 residues. CDR1 and CDR2 (germline): SGHVS, FQNEAQ. With V trimmed by 5 bases and J by 4 bases, 8 bases remained unmatched. The CDR3 DNA reads TGTGCCAGCAGCCCCTCTGGGGACAGCGGAAACACCATATATTTT. This codes for CASSPSGDSGNTIYF.

This clone was seen only once. The chain carries TRBV7-9 and TRBJ1-2; tentatively, D is TRBD1 (6 bases). The V end was cut by 5 bases, the J end by 8 bases, with 12 bases between. This CDR3 is 12 amino acids long. CDR1 SEHNR and CDR2 FQNEAQ come from the germline V gene (reference sequence). As DNA, the CDR3 is TGTGCCAGCAGCGAACAGGGAGGCGGCTACACCTTC. Encoded protein: CASSEQGGGYTF.

The rearrangement links TRBV4-3 to TRBJ2-1; 9 bases map to TRBD2. Trimming at V came to 2 bases and at J to 4 bases, leaving 9 bases not matched to a gene. Germline V gives CDR1 LGHNA, CDR2 YSLEER. CDR3 length: 17 residues. CDR3 region: CASSQLPSGAQYNEQFF. Written as DNA, the CDR3 is TGCGCCAGCAGCCAACTCCCTAGCGGGGCTCAGTACAATGAGCAGTTCTTC.

The V and J genes are TRBV11-2 and TRBJ2-7; D not resolved. V was cut by 5 bases and J by 5 bases, with 16 bases left in between. The CDR3 is made up of 14 amino acids. The germline V gene has CDR1 SGHAT and CDR2 FQNNGV. CDR3 residues: CASSTTGALHEQYF. As DNA, the CDR3 is TGTGCCAGCAGCACTACGGGCGCCCTCCACGAGCAGTACTTC.